The clone carrying this TCR beta chain was observed a few times. The sample originates from a study of T cells in Graves' hyperthyroidism and ophthalmopathy. It was RNA transcripts that yielded the amplified TCR beta CDR3 regions. In the first-round RT-PCR of the TCR CDR3, the HTBI primer set was used. TCRdb passed the multiplex PCR reads through MiXCR, listing each CDR3 protein once. The table has under 350,000 distinct CDR3 sequences, about a sixth seen once. This CDR3 is 12 amino acids long. Germline assignment: CDR1 DFQATT and CDR2 SNEGSKA (reference sequence). The V and J ends lost 6 bases and 5 bases respectively, with 13 bases between them.

Sequenced material: blood. V gene TRBV20-1 combines with J gene TRBJ2-5; tentatively, D is TRBD1 (5 bases). The receptor was isolated from a woman aged 55-70 years with Graves' ophthalmopathy. CDR3 DNA sequence: TGCAGTGCCATAACAGGTTCGGAGACCCAGTACTTC. It codes for CSAITGSETQYF.